Sequencing of this T cell receptor (beta chain) was carried out in a study of cytomegalovirus exposure and HLA in healthy donors. Findings and limits, study-wide: Another analysis was done later, and it associated 16,951 TCR beta sequences with HLA alleles at 0.05 false discovery rate. Later on, analysis showed that most CMV-associated TCR beta chains appeared to be HLA-restricted.

A multiplex PCR was run with 60 Vbeta primers and 13 Jbeta primers. Original processing methods: Later, an analysis found around 77 million unique TCR beta chains, and roughly 9.9 million of these were shared. Some clones are missing from TCRdb's copy, which holds only in-frame ones; the method was immunoSEQ multiplex PCR. V and J calls and clone size are copied from that table; D and trimming were computed from the DNA. Its table lists about 160,000 clones. The CDR3 runs to 13 residues. V lost 7 bases to trimming and J lost 7 bases, with 14 bases between them. Per germline, CDR1 LNHDA and CDR2 SQIVND (reference sequence). Comment on this clone: Its antigen is unidentified.

What was sequenced was PBMCs. The clonotype originates from a man aged 25 to 40 in good health and CMV-seronegative. The chain is built from TRBV19 and TRBJ1-3; possibly TRBD1 for D (5 bases). The CDR3 DNA is TGTGCCAGTACCCCCCCGGGGGTGAACACCATATATTTT. Encoded protein: CASTPPGVNTIYF.